Shown below are 10 T cell receptor beta chains from a single sample sequenced in a study of blood T cell repertoires in COVID-19 (dated by TCRdb to about 2020). Library preparation was by the immunoSEQ multiplex PCR assay. Drawn from immuneACCESS, this table holds only the in-frame rearrangements with V and J called that TCRdb kept. Clones are partly lost; checked studies trace under half to an unresolved V gene and leave the rest unexplained. In this sample the table shows roughly 100,000 clones, just over 90% of which occur a single time. The ten top clones hold 5% to 5.5% of the sample. Sample: peripheral blood. The receptors were gathered from a man aged 50 to 60 with acute or convalescent COVID-19.

The rearrangement uses TRBV7-2 and TRBJ2-1, with TRBD2 identical over 11 bases. V shed 0 bases and J 8 bases; nucleotides not matched to a gene: 12. Germline V lookup: CDR1 SGHTA, CDR2 FQGNSA. The CDR3 has 18 residues. Here the CDR3 reads CASSLAPRTSGRGDEQFF. The CDR3 DNA reads as TGTGCCAGCAGCTTAGCCCCTCGTACTAGCGGGAGAGGAGATGAGCAGTTCTTC. The entire variable domain, with the rest obtained from reference TRBV7-2 and TRBJ2-1, is as follows: GAGVSQSPSNKVTEKGKDVELRCDPISGHTALYWYRQSLGQGLEFLIYFQGNSAPDKSGLPSDRFSAERTGGSVSTLTIQRTQQEDSAVYLCASSLAPRTSGRGDEQFFGPGTRLTVL.

This clone was recorded only once. V usage is TRBV2 and J usage is TRBJ2-7; D is possibly TRBD1 (5 bases). The CDR3 contains 13 residues. Germline V gene lookup returns CDR1 SNHLY and CDR2 FYNNEI. Trimming stripped 8 bases from V and 2 bases from J, with 13 bases between. The CDR3 loop is CASHGGRAYEQYF. The CDR3 nucleotides are TGTGCCAGCCATGGCGGCAGGGCCTACGAGCAGTACTTC. Together with reference TRBV2 and TRBJ2-7, the CDR3 gives the full variable domain: EPEVTQTPSHQVTQMGQEVILRCVPISNHLYFYWYRQILGQKVEFLVSFYNNEISEKSEIFDDQFSVERPDGSNFTLKIRSTKLEDSAMYFCASHGGRAYEQYFGPGTRLTVT.

As to this clone: At one of its ends the junction is not consistent with the germline gene, which may arise from a read error. In DNA, the CDR3 is TGCGCCAGCAGGCCGGGGAACGCTGAAGCTTTCTTT. Its translation is CASRPGNAEAFF. The chain joins TRBV10-1 to TRBJ1-1; D is ambiguous. The germline gives CDR1 WNHNN, CDR2 SYGVQD (reference sequence). The CDR3 is 12 amino acids.

The CDR3 loop reads CASSPRGRGGRDEQFF. Written as DNA, the CDR3 is TGTGCCAGCAGCCCCCGGGGGAGGGGGGGACGAGATGAGCAGTTCTTC. The chain combines TRBV13 with TRBJ2-1, with D perhaps matching TRBD2 (7 bases). Germline V gene lookup returns CDR1 PRHDT and CDR2 FYEKMQ (reference sequence). Trimming took off 5 bases at V and 8 bases at J, with 22 bases between the two ends. This CDR3 is built from 16 residues.

The rearrangement joins TRBV3-1 (or the pseudogene TRBV3-2) to TRBJ2-3; D uncertain. The CDR3 runs to 15 residues. V was cut by 4 bases and J by 0 bases, with 11 bases left in between. Germline CDR1 is LGHDT and CDR2 is YNNKEL (reference sequence). The CDR3 region is CASSPEESSTDTQYF. CDR3 bases: TGTGCCAGCAGCCCTGAGGAATCTAGCACAGATACGCAGTATTTT.

This chain uses TRBV9 with TRBJ2-2, with TRBD1 matching 7 bases. Per the germline V gene, CDR1 is SGDLS and CDR2 is YYNGEE. V lost 3 bases and J lost 0; bases outside the gene matches: 5. There are 16 residues in the CDR3. The CDR3 DNA is TGTGCCAGCAGCGATAGGGGGCAGACGAACACCGGGGAGCTGTTTTTT. Translation: CASSDRGQTNTGELFF.

This clone appeared once. The chain couples TRBV9 to TRBJ2-2, with D unclear. Germline CDR1 SGDLS, CDR2 YYNGEE. CDR3 length equals 19 residues. V lost 4 bases and J 2 bases, leaving 24 bases between the germline ends. The chain's CDR3 is CASSTPFVRERFNTGELFF. The CDR3 DNA reads TGTGCCAGCAGCACGCCTTTCGTGAGAGAGAGATTTAACACCGGGGAGCTGTTTTTT.

This chain connects TRBV19 to TRBJ2-1, with D tentatively TRBD2 (6 bases). The CDR3 loop spans 14 amino acids. Germline V CDR1 and CDR2: LNHDA, SQIVND (reference sequence). V was trimmed by 5 bases and J by 10 bases, leaving 18 bases between them. Here the CDR3 reads CASSRGISGGEQFF. CDR3 in DNA: TGTGCCAGTAGTCGGGGAATTAGCGGTGGGGAGCAGTTCTTC.

This clone was seen only once. V and J are TRBV9 and TRBJ2-7; 10 nucleotides line up with TRBD1. Trimming removed 3 bases from V and 4 bases from J; junction bases left unmatched: 10. From germline, CDR1 is SGDLS and CDR2 YYNGEE. This CDR3 comprises 16 residues. The CDR3: CASSASSGTGVYEQYF. DNA for the CDR3: TGTGCCAGCAGCGCGAGCTCCGGGACAGGGGTATACGAGCAGTACTTC.

This chain joins TRBV4-3 and TRBJ2-1, with 9 bases fitting TRBD2. This CDR3 has 15 residues. From germline, CDR1 is LGHNA and CDR2 YSLEER. Trimming took 4 bases from V and 8 from J; bases not matched to a gene: 9. The CDR3 here is CASSRDGAGGYEQFF. The CDR3 DNA reads as TGCGCCAGCAGCCGAGATGGAGCGGGGGGCTATGAGCAGTTCTTC.